This T cell receptor (beta chain) comes out of a study of shared clonotypes between healthy human individuals. In germline, CDR1 is MGHDK, CDR2 SYGVNS. CDR3 length: 16 residues. Trimming took off 2 bases at V and 6 bases at J, with 16 bases between the two ends. Assay used: immunoSEQ multiplex PCR; TCRdb lists only in-frame clones, some missing. This table has some 380,000 clones, 96% appearing once. This receptor was identified in a man aged 25 to 40 in good health. The sample comprised memory CD8+ T cells sorted from blood. As for subset: CD45RO+ cells pooled with CCR7-negative TemRA cells. The J gene is TRBJ2-2, the V gene TRBV25-1, with D maybe TRBD1 (6 bases). The CDR3 sequence is CASSEMGAVPAGELFF. The CDR3 DNA follows: TGTGCCAGCAGTGAAATGGGGGCCGTCCCCGCCGGGGAGCTGTTTTTT.